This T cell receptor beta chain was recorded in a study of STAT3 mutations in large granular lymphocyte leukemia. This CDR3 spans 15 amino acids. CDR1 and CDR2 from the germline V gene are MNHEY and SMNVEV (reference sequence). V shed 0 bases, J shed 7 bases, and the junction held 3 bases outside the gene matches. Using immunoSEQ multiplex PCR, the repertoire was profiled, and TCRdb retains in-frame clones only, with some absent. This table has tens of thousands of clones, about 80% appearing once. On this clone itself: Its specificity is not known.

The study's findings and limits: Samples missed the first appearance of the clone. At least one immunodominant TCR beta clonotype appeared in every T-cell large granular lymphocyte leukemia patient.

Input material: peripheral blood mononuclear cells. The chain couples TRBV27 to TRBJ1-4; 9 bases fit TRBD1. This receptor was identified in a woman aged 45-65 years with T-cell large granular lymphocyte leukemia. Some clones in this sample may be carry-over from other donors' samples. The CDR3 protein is CASSLSGTGREKLFF. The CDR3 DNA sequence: TGTGCCAGCAGTTTATCGGGGACAGGGCGTGAAAAACTGTTTTTT.